The clone carrying this T cell receptor beta chain was seen a handful of times. PCR employed 60 Vbeta and 13 Jbeta primers. The table came from immunoSEQ multiplex PCR; TCRdb's copy has only in-frame clones and leaves some out. Of over 100,000 clones detected, about 80% appear once; the ten largest clones hold under 3%. The data stem from a study of cytomegalovirus exposure and HLA in healthy donors. The TCR originated in a woman in her late teens or twenties in good health and CMV-seropositive. Sequenced input: PBMCs.

CDR3 sequence: CASSSTKTTRTYEQYF. CDR3 DNA: TGCGCCAGCAGCTCGACGAAAACTACAAGGACCTACGAGCAGTACTTC. The V and J genes are TRBV5-1 and TRBJ2-7; D call uncertain. V gave up 3 bases and J gave up 2 bases, with 18 bases separating them. Per the germline V gene, CDR1 is SGHRS and CDR2 is YFSETQ. This CDR3 comprises 16 residues. The full variable domain, completed using reference TRBV5-1 and TRBJ2-7, is KAGVTQTPRYLIKTRGQQVTLSCSPISGHRSVSWYQQTPGQGLQFLFEYFSETQRNKGNFPGRFSGRQFSNSRSEMNVSTLELGDSALYLCASSSTKTTRTYEQYFGPGTRLTVT.